These 23 T cell receptor beta chains share one sample of origin, sequenced in a study of blood T cell repertoires in COVID-19. Assay used: immunoSEQ multiplex PCR; TCRdb lists only in-frame clones, some missing. The sample carries approximately 270,000 clones, approximately 86% recorded once. The source material was peripheral blood. The receptors originated from a man of 80 years or more with acute or convalescent COVID-19.

V usage is TRBV9 and J usage is TRBJ1-6; a possible D gene is TRBD1 (5 bases). The CDR3 loop spans 15 amino acids. Per germline, CDR1 SGDLS and CDR2 YYNGEE. V was clipped by 0 bases and J by 6 bases, with 10 bases between them. The CDR3 DNA sequence: TGTGCCAGCAGCGTAGGTCTTGGGGCTAATTCACCCCTCCACTTT. Amino acid sequence: CASSVGLGANSPLHF.

This clone came up many times. This chain joins TRBV4-2 and TRBJ2-2; TRBD1 is a possible D gene (6 bases). The V end lost 1 base, the J end lost 3 bases, and 12 bases lay between the germline ends. The CDR3 runs 16 residues. Germline V gene lookup returns CDR1 LGHNA and CDR2 YNFKEQ. DNA for the CDR3: TGTGCCAGCAGCCAAGGGTCAGGGGTTTACACCGGGGAGCTGTTTTTT. Its translation is CASSQGSGVYTGELFF.

This clone was recorded a few times. The rearrangement links TRBV10-1 to TRBJ2-7, with D possibly being TRBD1 (5 bases). V was clipped by 8 bases and J by 0 bases, with 11 bases between them. From germline, CDR1 is WNHNN and CDR2 SYGVQD (reference sequence). There are 13 residues in the CDR3. CDR3 in amino acids: CASPREGSYEQYF. Written as DNA, the CDR3 is TGCGCCAGCCCCAGGGAAGGCTCCTACGAGCAGTACTTC.

The rearrangement joins TRBV6-5 to TRBJ1-3, with 10 bases fitting TRBD1. This CDR3 spans 14 amino acids. The germline V gene has CDR1 MNHEY and CDR2 SVGAGI. Trimming at V came to 8 bases and at J to 4 bases, leaving 5 bases not matched to a gene. The CDR3 is CASGDRGGGNTIYF. The CDR3 DNA reads as TGTGCCAGCGGGGACAGGGGTGGGGGAAACACCATATATTTT.

This clone was picked up one time. This chain connects TRBV19 to TRBJ2-1, with 9 bases identical to TRBD1. CDR3 size: 15 residues. The V gene end was trimmed by 6 bases and the J gene end by 7 bases; junction bases not matched to a gene: 10. The germline V gene encodes CDR1 LNHDA and CDR2 SQIVND (reference sequence). The DNA for the CDR3 is TGTGCCAGTAGCAACCCGGGACAGGGAGAAAATGAGCAGTTCTTC. It yields the protein CASSNPGQGENEQFF.

The chain uses TRBV7-9 and TRBJ1-5; the match to TRBD1 covers 10 bases. From germline, CDR1 is SEHNR and CDR2 FQNEAQ (reference sequence). V lost 4 bases to trimming and J lost 0 bases; unmatched junction nucleotides: 6. This CDR3 region has 17 residues. The CDR3 DNA reads TGTGCCAGCAGCTCGGACAGGGGGGGGTATAGCAATCAGCCCCAGCATTTT. Protein product: CASSSDRGGYSNQPQHF.

The chain employs TRBV10-3 and TRBJ2-3; 11 nucleotides line up with TRBD1. V dropped 3 bases and J dropped 5; count of bases not matched to a gene: 19. Germline-derived CDR1 and CDR2 are ENHRY and SYGVKD. The CDR3 extends over 20 amino acids. The CDR3 loop is CAISDPLTGQGAGSGDTQYF. In DNA form, the CDR3 reads TGTGCCATCAGTGATCCTTTAACCGGACAGGGGGCAGGGTCCGGAGATACGCAGTATTTT.

The chain recombines TRBV28 with TRBJ2-1; 7 nucleotides agree with TRBD2. CDR1 MDHEN and CDR2 SYDVKM come from the germline V gene. Trimming removed 10 bases from V and 5 bases from J; junction bases left unmatched: 11. The CDR3 has 14 residues. CDR3 sequence: CATLFPSGNNEQFF. CDR3 DNA sequence: TGTGCCACCCTATTTCCTAGCGGTAACAATGAGCAGTTCTTC.

CDR3 amino acids: CASSPMTSGIIYNEQFF. CDR3 nucleotide sequence: TGTGCCAGCAGCCCAATGACTAGCGGGATTATCTACAATGAGCAGTTCTTC. This sequence joins TRBV14 and TRBJ2-1, with TRBD2 identical over 11 bases. The CDR3 contains 17 residues. Looked up from germline, CDR1 is SGHDN and CDR2 is FVKESK. V shed 4 bases, J shed 3 bases, and the junction held 8 bases outside the gene matches.

This chain connects TRBV9 to TRBJ2-2; no clear D. V shed 3 bases and J shed 9 bases, with 9 bases lying between them. The CDR3 covers 12 residues. The germline V gene has CDR1 SGDLS and CDR2 YYNGEE. CDR3 in amino acids: CASSGPEWELFF. As DNA, the CDR3 is TGTGCCAGCAGCGGCCCGGAGTGGGAGCTGTTTTTT.

This clone was seen only once. The chain combines TRBV14 with TRBJ1-2, with 10 nucleotides matching TRBD1. J was trimmed by 1 base and V by 1 base; bases with no gene match: 18. Germline CDR1 reads SGHDN; CDR2 reads FVKESK. This CDR3 is 21 amino acids long. CDR3 nucleotide sequence: TGTGCCAGCAGCCAAGTTCCGGGACAGGGGAATCTCCGGAAGGATAACTATGGCTACACCTTC. The encoded protein is CASSQVPGQGNLRKDNYGYTF.

This chain connects TRBV7-3 to TRBJ1-2; possible D gene TRBD1, 6 bases. Germline CDR1 SGHTA, CDR2 FQGTGA. CDR3 length: 14 amino acids. The V end lost 0 bases, the J end lost 7 bases, and 12 bases lay between the germline ends. The CDR3: CASSLTQGVGGYTF. For the CDR3, the DNA is TGTGCCAGCAGCTTAACACAGGGTGTAGGTGGCTACACCTTC.

V gene TRBV7-2 combines with J gene TRBJ2-5, with 9 bases aligning to TRBD1. CDR1 is SGHTA, CDR2 FQGNSA, per germline. The CDR3 totals 15 residues. The junction had 10 bases not matched to a gene; V was cut back by 6 bases and J by 5 bases. CDR3 coding DNA: TGTGCCAGCAGACAACCGGGACAGGGTAGGGAGACCCAGTACTTC. Protein: CASRQPGQGRETQYF.

For this clone: Other nucleotide sequences in the sample specify the same CDR3. The chain combines TRBV4-2 with TRBJ1-3; 10 nucleotides match TRBD1. The CDR3 has 16 residues. Germline loops: CDR1 LGHNA, CDR2 YNFKEQ. V was clipped by 1 base and J by 2 bases; unmatched bases: 2. CDR3 in amino acids: CASSQGGTGAGNTIYF. CDR3 DNA: TGTGCCAGCAGCCAAGGAGGGACAGGGGCTGGAAACACCATATATTTT.

This chain uses TRBV18 with TRBJ2-5; 8 bases line up with TRBD2. Germline assignment: CDR1 KGHSH and CDR2 LQKENI. This CDR3 spans 17 amino acids. With V trimmed by 4 bases and J by 4 bases, 14 bases remained unmatched. CDR3 in amino acids: CASSLSASAGGSETQYF. In DNA form, the CDR3 reads TGTGCCAGCTCACTCTCCGCTTCCGCGGGAGGATCAGAGACCCAGTACTTC.

The genes are TRBV19 and TRBJ2-1; TRBD2 agrees at 15 bases. This CDR3 has 20 amino acids. With V trimmed by 5 bases and J by 1 base, 12 bases remained unmatched. Germline loops: CDR1 LNHDA, CDR2 SQIVND (reference sequence). CDR3 sequence: CASSLNSGLAGGSSYNEQFF. For the CDR3, the DNA is TGTGCCAGTAGTTTGAACTCGGGACTAGCGGGAGGAAGTTCCTACAATGAGCAGTTCTTC.

This chain connects TRBV7-2 to TRBJ1-1, with TRBD1 matching over 7 bases. The CDR3 contains 13 residues. Trimming removed 6 bases from V and 7 bases from J; junction bases left unmatched: 8. Germline V gives CDR1 SGHTA, CDR2 FQGNSA. CDR3 DNA: TGTGCCAGCAGTTCCCGACAGGGCAATGAAGCTTTCTTT. It codes for CASSSRQGNEAFF. Full variable domain (rest looked up from reference TRBV7-2 and TRBJ1-1): GAGVSQSPSNKVTEKGKDVELRCDPISGHTALYWYRQSLGQGLEFLIYFQGNSAPDKSGLPSDRFSAERTGGSVSTLTIQRTQQEDSAVYLCASSSRQGNEAFFGQGTRLTVV.

V usage is TRBV5-5 and J usage is TRBJ1-4; tentatively, D is TRBD1 (6 bases). The CDR3 has 14 amino acids. Trimming pared 1 base from V and 4 bases from J, leaving 8 bases between. Germline CDR1 is SGHKS and CDR2 is YYEKEE (reference sequence). CDR3 nucleotide sequence: TGTGCCAGCAGCTTGAGCAGGGGTAATGAAAAACTGTTTTTT. The encoded protein is CASSLSRGNEKLFF.

The chain combines TRBV25-1 with TRBJ2-5, with D possibly TRBD1 on 6 matching bases. The germline CDR1 and CDR2 sequences are MGHDK and SYGVNS. The CDR3 consists of 14 residues. V was shortened by 6 bases and J by 5 bases, with 16 bases between the two germline ends. The CDR3 DNA sequence: TGTGCCAGCAGACCCCAGGGGAATGGGGAGACCCAGTACTTC. As protein: CASRPQGNGETQYF.

V and J are TRBV6-1 and TRBJ2-4; TRBD1 matches at 10 bases. The CDR3 is made up of 18 amino acids. V lost 2 bases and J lost 1; bases outside the gene matches: 8. Germline CDR1 reads MNHNS; CDR2 reads SASEGT. CDR3 in DNA: TGTGCCAGCAGTGAACGGGACAGGGGTGCCGGGGCCAAAAACATTCAGTACTTC. Translated: CASSERDRGAGAKNIQYF.

The V and J genes are TRBV4-1 and TRBJ2-5; D is uncertain. Germline V CDR1 and CDR2: MGHRA, YSYEKL. There are 14 residues in the CDR3. Trimming stripped 0 bases from V and 5 bases from J, with 10 bases between. The CDR3 loop is CASSQDPRLETQYF. The CDR3 DNA reads as TGCGCCAGCAGCCAAGATCCTAGGTTGGAGACCCAGTACTTC.

The rearrangement uses TRBV5-1 and TRBJ2-3; 12 bases agree with TRBD2. The CDR3 runs to 15 residues. Looked up from germline, CDR1 is SGHRS and CDR2 is YFSETQ. V dropped 6 bases and J dropped 0; count of bases not matched to a gene: 2. CDR3 sequence (DNA): TGCGCCAGCAAGGGGACTAGCGGGAGCACAGATACGCAGTATTTT. Protein: CASKGTSGSTDTQYF.

This chain connects TRBV28 to TRBJ2-3; no firm D call. The V gene lost 6 bases and the J gene lost 4 bases, with 14 bases spanning the gap. This CDR3 is 14 amino acids long. Germline lookup yields CDR1 MDHEN and CDR2 SYDVKM. This CDR3 is CASSSLPPSDTQYF. In DNA form, the CDR3 reads TGTGCCAGCAGCTCTCTCCCTCCGTCAGATACGCAGTATTTT.